Sequencing of this T cell receptor (beta chain) was carried out in a study of blood T cell repertoires in COVID-19. Study details: Both acute and convalescent COVID-19 samples were obtained from the United States, Italy and Spain. T cells, B-cell-depleted T cells, or PBMCs supplied cDNA or gDNA.

The V gene's germline CDR1 is SGHDT and CDR2 YYEEEE. This CDR3 comprises 15 residues. Trimming removed 6 bases at V and 4 bases at J, with 16 bases between. TCRdb's copy holds only in-frame clones and misses some; the assay was immunoSEQ multiplex PCR. The table records 260,000 or so clones, about 80% of them present only once. Exposed study participants had met a COVID-19 case within 2 weeks before entry. The rearrangement uses TRBV5-6 and TRBJ2-2, with D possibly matching TRBD2 (5 bases). The sequence came from a woman in her thirties or forties who had been exposed to COVID-19. Sequences were obtained from PBMCs or T cells enriched from blood (not recorded which). CDR3 in amino acids: CASMERGLLTGELFF. As DNA, the CDR3 is TGTGCCAGCATGGAGAGAGGACTCCTCACCGGGGAGCTGTTTTTT.